The 2 T cell receptor beta chains reported below all come from one sample, sequenced in a study of cytomegalovirus exposure and HLA in healthy donors (dated 2017 in TCRdb). The library was built by means of the immunoSEQ multiplex PCR assay. The multiplex PCR relied on a mix of 60 forward primers for TCR Vbeta segments and 13 reverse primers for TCR Jbeta segments. TCRdb limited this immuneACCESS table to in-frame rearrangements with V and J called. A share of clones is missing; checked studies link under half to unresolved V genes, and the rest is unexplained. The sample table contains about 150,000 clones; only one count was recorded for 75% to 80% of them. The ten largest clones add up to about 3.7% of the sample. Sequencing used PBMCs. The receptors here all came from a male donor in good health and CMV-seronegative.

V usage is TRBV27 and J usage is TRBJ2-1; TRBD2 agrees at 13 bases. J lost 6 bases, V lost 7 bases, and 9 bases had no gene match. CDR1 is MNHEY, CDR2 SMNVEV, per germline (reference sequence). This CDR3 is built from 16 residues. This CDR3 is CASNLMGTSGINEQFF. CDR3 coding DNA: TGTGCCAGCAACCTAATGGGGACTAGCGGGATCAATGAGCAGTTCTTC.

This clone has more than one count but fewer than ten. The CDR3 protein is CASSLTSGSSDTQYF. The CDR3 DNA reads as TGCGCCAGCAGTTTGACTAGCGGGAGCTCAGATACGCAGTATTTT. This chain uses TRBV10-2 with TRBJ2-3; 12 nucleotides line up with TRBD2. V dropped 5 bases and J dropped 4; count of bases not matched to a gene: 4. The length of the CDR3 is 15 residues. CDR1 and CDR2 (germline): WSHSY, SAAADI.